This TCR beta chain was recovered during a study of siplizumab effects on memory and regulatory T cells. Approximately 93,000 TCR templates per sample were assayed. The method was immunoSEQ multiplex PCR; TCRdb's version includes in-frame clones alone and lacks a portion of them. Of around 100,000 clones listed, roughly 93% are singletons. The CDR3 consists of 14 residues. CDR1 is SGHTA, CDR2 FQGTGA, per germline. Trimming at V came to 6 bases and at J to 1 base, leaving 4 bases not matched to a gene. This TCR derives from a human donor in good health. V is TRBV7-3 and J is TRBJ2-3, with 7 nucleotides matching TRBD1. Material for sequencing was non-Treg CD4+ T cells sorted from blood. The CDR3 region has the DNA TGTGCCAGCAGTACGCAGGGGGGCACAGATACGCAGTATTTT. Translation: CASSTQGGTDTQYF. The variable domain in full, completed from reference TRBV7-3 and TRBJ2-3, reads GAGVSQTPSNKVTEKGKYVELRCDPISGHTALYWYRQSLGQGPEFLIYFQGTGAADDSGLPNDRFFAVRPEGSVSTLKIQRTERGDSAVYLCASSTQGGTDTQYFGPGTRLTVL.